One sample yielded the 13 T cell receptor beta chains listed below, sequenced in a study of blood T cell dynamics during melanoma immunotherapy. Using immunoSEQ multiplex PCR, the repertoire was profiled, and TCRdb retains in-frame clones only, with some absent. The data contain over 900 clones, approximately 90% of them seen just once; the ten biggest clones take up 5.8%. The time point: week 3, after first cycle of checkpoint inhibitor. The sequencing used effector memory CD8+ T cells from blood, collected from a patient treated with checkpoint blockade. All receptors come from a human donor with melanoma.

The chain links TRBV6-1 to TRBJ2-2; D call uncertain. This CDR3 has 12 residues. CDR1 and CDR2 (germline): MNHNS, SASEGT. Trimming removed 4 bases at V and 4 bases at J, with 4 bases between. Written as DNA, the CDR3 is TGTGCCAGCAGTGCGACCACCGGGGAGCTGTTTTTT. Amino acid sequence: CASSATTGELFF.

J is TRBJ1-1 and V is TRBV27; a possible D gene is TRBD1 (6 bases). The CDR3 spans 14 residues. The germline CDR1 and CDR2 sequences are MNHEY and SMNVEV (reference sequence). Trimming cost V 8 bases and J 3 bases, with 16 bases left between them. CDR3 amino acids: CASLSLSGDTEAFF. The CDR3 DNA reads TGTGCCAGCCTATCTCTGTCAGGGGACACTGAAGCTTTCTTT.

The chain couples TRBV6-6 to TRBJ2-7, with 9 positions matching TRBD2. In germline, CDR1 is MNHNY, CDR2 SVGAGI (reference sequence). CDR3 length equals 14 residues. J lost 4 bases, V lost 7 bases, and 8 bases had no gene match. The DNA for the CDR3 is TGTGCCAGCATGAAGCGGGAGGCCCCTTACGAGCAGTACTTC. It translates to CASMKREAPYEQYF.

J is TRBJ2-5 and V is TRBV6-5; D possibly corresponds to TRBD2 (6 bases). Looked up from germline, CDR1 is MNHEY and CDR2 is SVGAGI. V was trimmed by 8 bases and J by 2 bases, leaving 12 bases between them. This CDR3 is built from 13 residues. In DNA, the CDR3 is TGTGCCAGCCTGACGGGACTGCAAGAGACCCAGTACTTC. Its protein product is CASLTGLQETQYF.

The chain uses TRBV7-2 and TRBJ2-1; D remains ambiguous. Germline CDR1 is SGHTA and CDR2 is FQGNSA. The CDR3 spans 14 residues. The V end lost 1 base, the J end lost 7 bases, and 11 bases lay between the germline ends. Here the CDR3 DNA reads TGTGCCAGCAGCTTAGATTTCAGGCGGAATGAGCAGTTCTTC. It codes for CASSLDFRRNEQFF.

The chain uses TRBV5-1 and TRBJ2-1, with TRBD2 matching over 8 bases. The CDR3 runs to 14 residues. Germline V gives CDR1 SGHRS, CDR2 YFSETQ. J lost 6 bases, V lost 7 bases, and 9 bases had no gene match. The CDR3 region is CASRDAGGVNEQFF. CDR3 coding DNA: TGCGCCAGCCGAGACGCGGGAGGAGTCAATGAGCAGTTCTTC.

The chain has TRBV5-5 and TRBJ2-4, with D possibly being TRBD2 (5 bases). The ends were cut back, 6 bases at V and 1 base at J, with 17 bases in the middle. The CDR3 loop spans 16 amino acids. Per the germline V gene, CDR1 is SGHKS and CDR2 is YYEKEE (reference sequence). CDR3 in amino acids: CASTLVWSGAKNIQYF. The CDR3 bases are TGTGCCAGCACCCTGGTGTGGTCGGGGGCCAAAAACATTCAGTACTTC.

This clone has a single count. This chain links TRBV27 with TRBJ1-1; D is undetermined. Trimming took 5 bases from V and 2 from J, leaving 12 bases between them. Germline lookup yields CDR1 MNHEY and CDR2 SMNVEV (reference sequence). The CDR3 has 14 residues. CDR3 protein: CASSRPGRNTEAFF. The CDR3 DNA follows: TGTGCCAGCAGTCGCCCGGGCCGAAACACTGAAGCTTTCTTT.

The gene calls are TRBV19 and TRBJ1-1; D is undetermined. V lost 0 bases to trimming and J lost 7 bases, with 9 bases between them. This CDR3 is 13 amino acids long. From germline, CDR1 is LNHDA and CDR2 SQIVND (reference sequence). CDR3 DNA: TGTGCCAGTAGTATAGATCAGGAGGTTGAAGCTTTCTTT. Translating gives CASSIDQEVEAFF.

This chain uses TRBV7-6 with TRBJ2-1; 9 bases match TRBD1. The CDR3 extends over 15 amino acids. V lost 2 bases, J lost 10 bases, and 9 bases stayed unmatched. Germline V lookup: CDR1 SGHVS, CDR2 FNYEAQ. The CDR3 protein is CASSLSGTGLGEQFF. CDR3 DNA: TGTGCCAGCAGCTTATCCGGGACAGGGTTAGGGGAGCAGTTCTTC.

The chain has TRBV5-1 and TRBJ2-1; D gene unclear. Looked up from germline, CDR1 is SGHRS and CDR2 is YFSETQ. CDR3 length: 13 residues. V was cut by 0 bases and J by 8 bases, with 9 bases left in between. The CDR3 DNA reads TGCGCCAGCAGCTTGGCCTCTACGTATGAGCAGTTCTTC. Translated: CASSLASTYEQFF. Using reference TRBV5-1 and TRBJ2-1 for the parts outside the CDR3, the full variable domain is KAGVTQTPRYLIKTRGQQVTLSCSPISGHRSVSWYQQTPGQGLQFLFEYFSETQRNKGNFPGRFSGRQFSNSRSEMNVSTLELGDSALYLCASSLASTYEQFFGPGTRLTVL.

The CDR3 region is CASSQTDTDTQYF. In DNA form, the CDR3 reads TGTGCCAGCAGTCAGACAGACACAGATACGCAGTATTTT. The chain employs TRBV6-5 and TRBJ2-3; a possible D gene is TRBD1 (5 bases). V lost 5 bases, J lost 2 bases, and 8 bases lay in between. Germline loops: CDR1 MNHEY, CDR2 SVGAGI. The CDR3 loop spans 13 amino acids.

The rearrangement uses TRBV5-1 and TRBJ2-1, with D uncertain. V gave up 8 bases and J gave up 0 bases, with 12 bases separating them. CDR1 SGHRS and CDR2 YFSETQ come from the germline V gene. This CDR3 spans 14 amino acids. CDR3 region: CASNVASSYNEQFF. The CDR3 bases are TGCGCCAGTAACGTAGCCAGCTCCTACAATGAGCAGTTCTTC.